One sample yielded the 21 T cell receptor beta chains listed below, sequenced in a study of identical twins. TCRdb redid the calling of the 5' RACE reads with MiXCR, one entry per CDR3 protein. Counted here are around 1.7 million distinct CDR3 sequences, around 33% occurring once; the ten biggest clones make up 0.25% to 0.3%. Specimen: cord blood. These receptors came from a newborn girl in good health.

This clonotype was detected a few times. V gene TRBV27 combines with J gene TRBJ1-5; possible D gene TRBD1, 6 bases. The CDR3 is 13 amino acids. CDR1 and CDR2 (germline): MNHEY, SMNVEV (reference sequence). V lost 4 bases, J lost 6 bases, and 10 bases lay in between. CDR3 sequence: CASSWGQGQPQHF. The DNA for the CDR3 is TGTGCCAGCAGTTGGGGGCAGGGTCAGCCCCAGCATTTT.

The J gene is TRBJ1-2, the V gene TRBV28; D call uncertain. V dropped 4 bases and J dropped 8 bases, with 14 bases sitting between them. Germline CDR1 MDHEN, CDR2 SYDVKM. The CDR3 spans 13 residues. CDR3 residues: CASSSRVLGGYTF. The CDR3, as DNA: TGTGCCAGCAGTTCCCGGGTGCTGGGGGGCTACACCTTC.

This clonotype was detected only a few times. CDR3 loop: CSANGQGGYGYTF. Here the CDR3 DNA reads TGCAGTGCTAACGGACAGGGTGGCTATGGCTACACCTTC. The rearrangement links TRBV20-1 to TRBJ1-2, with TRBD1 matching over 8 bases. The CDR3 length is 13 residues. V trimming: 4 bases; J trimming: 4 bases; junction bases outside the gene matches: 5. CDR1 and CDR2 from the germline V gene are DFQATT and SNEGSKA (reference sequence).

This clonotype turned up a few times. V is TRBV6-6 and J is TRBJ2-1; TRBD1 aligns across 9 bases. V lost 6 bases, J lost 7 bases, and 10 bases stayed unmatched. CDR1 is MNHNY and CDR2 is SVGAGI in the germline V gene (reference sequence). CDR3 length: 15 amino acids. CDR3 in DNA: TGTGCCAGCAGCGTCCCGGGACAGGGTCTAAATGAGCAGTTCTTC. This gives the protein CASSVPGQGLNEQFF.

The CDR3 sequence is CASSQGGVSLFAYEQYF. Here the CDR3 DNA reads TGTGCCAGCAGCCAAGGGGGTGTCAGCCTCTTCGCCTACGAGCAGTACTTC. The V call is TRBV14, the J call TRBJ2-7; D unclear. V lost 1 base and J lost 2, with 18 bases in between. Germline V CDR1 and CDR2: SGHDN, FVKESK. The CDR3 covers 17 residues.

This clonotype was seen a few times. The gene calls are TRBV13 and TRBJ2-4; the D gene is possibly TRBD1 (6 bases). Trimming removed 0 bases from V and 0 bases from J, with 27 bases in between. The CDR3 consists of 22 residues. Germline V gives CDR1 PRHDT, CDR2 FYEKMQ (reference sequence). CDR3 residues: CASSLGLDRDTEKSLAKNIQYF. The CDR3 bases are TGTGCCAGCAGCTTAGGCCTCGACCGGGACACGGAGAAAAGCTTAGCCAAAAACATTCAGTACTTC.

This chain links TRBV20-1 with TRBJ2-7; 12 bases line up with TRBD2. The germline gives CDR1 DFQATT, CDR2 SNEGSKA (reference sequence). The length of the CDR3 is 15 residues. Trimming cost V 0 bases and J 5 bases; bases outside gene matches: 5. Written as DNA, the CDR3 is TGCAGTGCTAGAGATCCTAGCGGGAGGGCCCACGAGCAGTACTTC. Its translation is CSARDPSGRAHEQYF.

The chain employs TRBV5-1 and TRBJ2-7; 10 bases line up with TRBD1. The CDR3 length is 12 residues. CDR1 SGHRS and CDR2 YFSETQ come from the germline V gene. V lost 9 bases to trimming and J lost 5 bases; unmatched junction nucleotides: 5. The CDR3 DNA follows: TGCGCCACGCGGGACAGGGGCGACGAGCAGTACTTC. This codes for CATRDRGDEQYF.

The chain combines TRBV29-1 with TRBJ2-1; TRBD1 might be the D (5 bases). V gave up 2 bases and J gave up 8 bases, with 10 bases separating them. This CDR3 contains 12 residues. CDR1 and CDR2 (germline): SQVTM, ANQGSEA. The CDR3 nucleotides read TGCAGCGTTGAAAGCAGGGTGGATGAGCAGTTCTTC. This codes for CSVESRVDEQFF.

This clonotype showed up just a few times. The chain carries TRBV12-3 or TRBV12-4 and TRBJ1-1; TRBD1 might be the D (6 bases). The CDR3 sequence is 14 residues long. V shed 0 bases and J shed 1 base, with 6 bases lying between them. The DNA for the CDR3 is TGTGCCAGCAGTTTAGCGGACAGGAACACTGAAGCTTTCTTT. This gives the protein CASSLADRNTEAFF.

Only a few counts were recorded for this clonotype. V is TRBV5-1 and J is TRBJ2-3; 10 nucleotides align to TRBD2. The CDR3 runs 16 residues. With 1 base clipped from V and 5 bases from J, the junction kept 7 bases outside the gene matches. The V gene's germline CDR1 is SGHRS and CDR2 YFSETQ. The CDR3 reads CASSLLSSGSQDTQYF. In DNA form, the CDR3 reads TGCGCCAGCAGCTTGTTGTCTAGCGGGAGTCAAGATACGCAGTATTTT.

This clonotype turned up a few times. The rearrangement joins TRBV7-8 to TRBJ2-3; D is unclear. V was shortened by 2 bases and J by 1 base, with 13 bases between the two germline ends. Germline loops: CDR1 SGHVS, CDR2 FQNEAQ. The length of the CDR3 is 16 residues. The CDR3 DNA reads TGTGCCAGCAGCTTAAGTGTGTGGCGTCGCACAGATACGCAGTATTTT. It yields the protein CASSLSVWRRTDTQYF.

This clonotype was picked up a small number of times. The chain recombines TRBV25-1 with TRBJ1-1, with D uncertain. V gave up 3 bases and J gave up 0 bases, with 5 bases separating them. Germline CDR1 reads MGHDK; CDR2 reads SYGVNS. This CDR3 has 13 amino acids. CDR3 protein: CASSDIMNTEAFF. The CDR3 nucleotides read TGTGCCAGCAGTGACATAATGAACACTGAAGCTTTCTTT.

This rearrangement joins TRBV3-1 to TRBJ2-1, with D possibly matching TRBD2 (7 bases). CDR3 size: 14 residues. Germline values: CDR1 LGHDT, CDR2 YNNKEL (reference sequence). The V end was cut by 3 bases, the J end by 9 bases, with 15 bases between. The CDR3 here is CASSQGRGLVEQFF. As DNA, the CDR3 is TGTGCCAGCAGCCAGGGGAGGGGGTTGGTTGAGCAGTTCTTC.

This clonotype was seen more than once but under ten times. This chain uses TRBV20-1 with TRBJ2-2; no reliable D call. The CDR3 contains 16 residues. CDR1 and CDR2 from the germline V gene are DFQATT and SNEGSKA (reference sequence). V lost 0 bases and J 4 bases, leaving 15 bases between the germline ends. The CDR3 region has the DNA TGCAGTGCTAGAGATCCTATTAGGCCCATCACCGGGGAGCTGTTTTTT. This codes for CSARDPIRPITGELFF.

V usage is TRBV20-1 and J usage is TRBJ2-1; 7 positions agree with TRBD2. Germline trimming cut 2 bases from V and 5 bases from J; bases unmatched to any gene: 9. CDR1 is DFQATT and CDR2 is SNEGSKA in the germline V gene (reference sequence). The CDR3 contains 15 residues. The CDR3: CSARRAGKLNNEQFF. DNA for the CDR3: TGCAGTGCTAGACGAGCGGGAAAACTAAACAATGAGCAGTTCTTC.

As concerns this clonotype: A much larger clone is a single base away; this may be a read error. The chain has TRBV20-1 and TRBJ2-1; 13 bases are shared with TRBD2. Looked up from germline, CDR1 is DFQATT and CDR2 is SNEGSKA (reference sequence). The junction had 9 bases not matched to a gene; V was cut back by 3 bases and J by 10 bases. This CDR3 has 15 amino acids. The CDR3 DNA reads as TGCAGTGCTAGTGGGACTAGCGGGACTCTCTACGAGCAGTTCTTC. Its protein product is CSASGTSGTLYEQFF.

The rearrangement links TRBV5-6 to TRBJ2-1, with 7 bases that match TRBD1. The DNA end is more similar to TRBJ2-7, so the J call may be wrong. Germline assignment: CDR1 SGHDT and CDR2 YYEEEE. This CDR3 contains 14 residues. The CDR3 region has the DNA TGTGCCAGCAGCCGCCGGGACAGACTCCACGAGCAGTACTTC. Protein sequence: CASSRRDRLHEQYF.

This clonotype came up a few times. The chain couples TRBV6-5 to TRBJ1-3; 7 nucleotides align to TRBD1. The CDR3 has 14 amino acids. Looked up from germline, CDR1 is MNHEY and CDR2 is SVGAGI. The junction had 5 bases not matched to a gene; V was cut back by 6 bases and J by 3 bases. The chain's CDR3 is CASSGRGIGNTIYF. DNA of the CDR3: TGTGCCAGCAGCGGCAGGGGGATTGGAAACACCATATATTTT.

The table lists this clonotype with a few counts. This chain links TRBV4-2 with TRBJ2-1; D remains unclear. Between the trimmed V and J ends, which lost 1 base and 0 bases, there was a span of 13 bases. This CDR3 is 17 amino acids long. The germline gives CDR1 LGHNA, CDR2 YNFKEQ. The CDR3 protein is CASSQAGISSSYNEQFF. As DNA, the CDR3 is TGTGCCAGCAGCCAAGCTGGAATTTCGAGCTCCTACAATGAGCAGTTCTTC.

The chain has TRBV7-2 and TRBJ2-3; tentative D call: TRBD2 (5 bases). Trimming stripped 7 bases from V and 3 bases from J, with 14 bases between. The CDR3 sequence is 14 residues long. CDR1 is SGHTA and CDR2 is FQGNSA in the germline V gene. CDR3 coding DNA: TGTGCCAGCAAAGGAGGCTTAGGAACAGATACGCAGTATTTT. This codes for CASKGGLGTDTQYF.